This T cell receptor (beta chain) was identified during a study of CD8 T cells in ankylosing spondylitis. The study, taken as a whole, reports: Apparently characteristic of ankylosing spondylitis blood was a TCR beta motif (fewer than 10 highly homologous variants). Earlier literature documents some of the motif variants in reactive arthritis synovial fluid and blood. Disease-linked clones were reportedly significantly enriched in matched ankylosing spondylitis synovial fluid.

Molecular-barcoded quantitative 5'-RACE produced these TCR beta libraries. TCRdb reprocessed the 5' RACE reads via MiXCR and lists one record per CDR3 protein. Of some 130,000 distinct CDR3 sequences in the sample, just under 7.5% were seen once. V gave up 8 bases and J gave up 0 bases, with 14 bases separating them. This CDR3 has 14 amino acids. Germline CDR1 is LNHDA and CDR2 is SQIVND (reference sequence). Of note for this clonotype: Antigen specificity is unknown.

The chain uses TRBV19 and TRBJ2-7, with D unresolved. The receptor comes from a female donor with ankylosing spondylitis or in good health (not recorded which). Sequences were obtained from blood, either unsorted or a sorted T cell fraction (not recorded which). CDR3 amino acids: CASSPVDGSYEQYF. The DNA of the CDR3 is TGTGCCAGTTCGCCCGTGGACGGCTCCTACGAGCAGTACTTC.